The present TCR beta chain was sequenced within a study of OX40 agonist ivuxolimab in advanced cancers. For the study at large: The patients received agonistic anti-OX40 (CD134) antibody ivuxolimab. Head and neck, renal cell, melanoma or hepatocellular carcinoma were the cancers that dose-escalation patients had.

Data came from immunoSEQ multiplex PCR; TCRdb stores just in-frame clones and leaves some out. The table has 55,000 to 65,000 clones, less than 90% seen once; the top ten hold roughly 0.5%. The source material was CD4+ or CD8+ T cells sorted from blood, sampled in a trial of the OX40 agonist ivuxolimab. The sequence came from an adult with an advanced solid tumor such as melanoma, head and neck, liver or kidney cancer.

The CDR3 reads CASSTSGRAVTQYF. CDR3 nucleotides: TGTGCCAGCAGCACCAGCGGGAGGGCCGTGACCCAGTACTTC. This chain joins TRBV11-3 and TRBJ2-5, with 10 bases lining up with TRBD2. This CDR3 has 14 residues. Trimming took 5 bases from V and 7 from J; bases not matched to a gene: 7. CDR1 SGHNT and CDR2 YENEEA come from the germline V gene.